This T cell receptor (beta chain) was documented in a study of blood T cell repertoires in COVID-19. Study context: Samples taken during acute and convalescent COVID-19 were collected in the United States, Italy and Spain. Sources were T cells, B-cell-depleted T cells, or PBMCs; the material itself was cDNA or gDNA.

Under the authors' procedure: The assay estimated nucleated cells by amplifying reference gene primers. Sequencing used immunoSEQ multiplex PCR; TCRdb keeps in-frame clones, though not all of them. That table supplies the V and J calls and clone size; D and trimming were determined from the DNA. Among about 100,000 clones listed, less than 90% were seen once. CDR1 and CDR2 from the germline V gene are LNHDA and SQIVND (reference sequence). This CDR3 is built from 12 residues. Trimming shortened V by 5 bases and J by 9 bases, and 14 bases separated the two germline ends. The V gene is TRBV19, the J gene TRBJ2-7; D may be TRBD1 (7 bases). The clonotype originates from a human donor in a cohort sampled during active COVID-19. Sequencing was done on a sample of peripheral blood. The CDR3 is CASSSGGLGQYF. CDR3 sequence (DNA): TGTGCCAGTAGTTCAGGGGGGCTGGGGCAGTACTTC.